The 20 T cell receptor beta chains below come from one sample, sequenced in a study of identical twins. MiXCR was run by TCRdb on the 5' RACE reads, yielding one entry per CDR3 protein. The profile shows 200,000 to 250,000 distinct CDR3 sequences, about 7% of them singletons. This same sample was also taken into another study, of yellow fever vaccine responses in identical twins.

The sequenced sample was memory (CD45RO+) T cells sorted from blood. These receptors were obtained from a woman between 18 and 30 years old in good health.

The chain is built from TRBV25-1 and TRBJ2-2; 9 bases are shared with TRBD2. V lost 3 bases to trimming and J lost 8 bases; unmatched junction nucleotides: 7. CDR1 is MGHDK, CDR2 SYGVNS, per germline. The CDR3 runs 15 residues. The CDR3 coding sequence is TGTGCCAGCAGTGAGGTCATAGCGGGAGCTGGGGAGCTGTTTTTT. This encodes CASSEVIAGAGELFF.

V gene TRBV12-3 or TRBV12-4 combines with J gene TRBJ2-7; TRBD2 aligns across 12 bases. The ends lost 5 bases at V and 5 bases at J; junction bases unmatched: 4. The CDR3 totals 14 residues. This CDR3 is CASSGLAGRHEQYF. CDR3 coding DNA: TGTGCCAGCAGTGGACTAGCGGGACGTCACGAGCAGTACTTC.

The gene calls are TRBV20-1 and TRBJ2-1, with 8 nucleotides matching TRBD2. With V trimmed by 5 bases and J by 5 bases, 8 bases remained unmatched. Germline V gene data show CDR1 as DFQATT and CDR2 as SNEGSKA (reference sequence). The CDR3 length is 14 residues. The CDR3 reads CSAGRTSNNNEQFF. Here the CDR3 DNA reads TGCAGTGCTGGACGGACTAGCAATAACAATGAGCAGTTCTTC.

This rearrangement joins TRBV20-1 to TRBJ2-7, with D possibly matching TRBD2 (6 bases). The CDR3 is 11 amino acids. V lost 2 bases and J 6 bases, leaving 8 bases between the germline ends. Germline V gives CDR1 DFQATT, CDR2 SNEGSKA (reference sequence). The CDR3 here is CSARRGIEQYF. CDR3 nucleotide sequence: TGCAGTGCTAGACGGGGGATCGAGCAGTACTTC.

The rearrangement uses TRBV5-1 and TRBJ1-6; D is uncertain. This CDR3 contains 15 residues. V lost 0 bases to trimming and J lost 9 bases, with 13 bases between them. Per germline, CDR1 SGHRS and CDR2 YFSETQ. The CDR3 DNA is TGCGCCAGCAGCTTGGAGGCGGGGAGCGGTTCACCCCTCCACTTT. This sequence encodes CASSLEAGSGSPLHF.

The genes are TRBV2 and TRBJ2-1; TRBD2 is a possible D gene (5 bases). V dropped 10 bases and J dropped 0 bases, with 13 bases sitting between them. Germline V gives CDR1 SNHLY, CDR2 FYNNEI. The CDR3 loop spans 14 amino acids. The CDR3 bases are TGTGCCACCGGAACTAGTGCCTCCTACAATGAGCAGTTCTTC. Its translation is CATGTSASYNEQFF.

This clonotype was counted many times. The chain has TRBV5-1 and TRBJ2-1; possible D gene TRBD2, 6 bases. V dropped 7 bases and J dropped 0 bases, with 14 bases sitting between them. Looked up from germline, CDR1 is SGHRS and CDR2 is YFSETQ. The CDR3 has 15 residues. CDR3 bases: TGCGCCAGCTCTCTCGCGGGAACCTCCTACAATGAGCAGTTCTTC. Translating gives CASSLAGTSYNEQFF.

The chain is built from TRBV24-1 and TRBJ2-2; D is uncertain. Between the trimmed V and J ends, which lost 0 bases and 7 bases, there was a span of 5 bases. This CDR3 has 13 residues. Germline V gene data show CDR1 as KGHDR and CDR2 as SFDVKD. The CDR3 is CATSDLQIGELFF. CDR3 DNA: TGTGCCACCAGTGATTTGCAGATCGGGGAGCTGTTTTTT.

This chain uses TRBV4-1 with TRBJ1-4, with 9 positions matching TRBD1. CDR3 length equals 15 residues. V shed 2 bases and J 4 bases; nucleotides not matched to a gene: 2. Germline V gene data show CDR1 as MGHRA and CDR2 as YSYEKL. The CDR3 region is CASSQPGQGNEKLFF. The CDR3 region has the DNA TGCGCCAGCAGCCAACCGGGACAGGGTAATGAAAAACTGTTTTTT.

This clonotype has only a few counts. The rearrangement links TRBV20-1 to TRBJ2-1; 7 bases are a match to TRBD2. The CDR3 has 12 residues. Germline CDR1 DFQATT, CDR2 SNEGSKA (reference sequence). The trim removed 6 bases at V and 12 bases at J, leaving 11 bases unmatched. CDR3 region: CSAKHPGGGQFF. CDR3 nucleotide sequence: TGCAGTGCCAAGCACCCTGGGGGGGGGCAGTTCTTC.

This clonotype was counted once. The germline gene is not matched at one end of the junction; a read error may be the cause. The J gene is TRBJ2-3, the V gene TRBV18; TRBD1 matches 10 bases. From germline, CDR1 is KGHSH and CDR2 LQKENI. CDR3 size: 15 residues. The CDR3 coding sequence is TGTGCCAGCTCACCGGACAGGGGGAGCACAAATACGCAGTATTTT. Protein product: CASSPDRGSTNTQYF.

Only a few counts were recorded for this clonotype. The CDR3 loop reads CASSPQEGGTGELFF. CDR3 DNA sequence: TGTGCCAGCAGCCCGCAGGAGGGCGGCACCGGGGAGCTGTTTTTT. The chain uses TRBV5-4 and TRBJ2-2, with a weak D call TRBD2 (6 bases). Trimming pared 4 bases from V and 4 bases from J, leaving 14 bases between. Per the germline V gene, CDR1 is SGHNT and CDR2 is YYREEE (reference sequence). CDR3 length: 15 residues.

This rearrangement joins TRBV7-2 to TRBJ1-1; D possibly corresponds to TRBD1 (5 bases). Deletions cut 4 bases from V and 4 bases from J, with 16 bases between. The CDR3 is 15 amino acids. Germline V gene data show CDR1 as SGHTA and CDR2 as FQGNSA. The CDR3 DNA is TGTGCCAGCAGCTCTCAGTATGGGGGAGGCACTGAAGCTTTCTTT. Translating gives CASSSQYGGGTEAFF.

The sample holds a few counts of this clonotype. The chain employs TRBV9 and TRBJ1-2, with D perhaps TRBD1 (5 bases). The V gene lost 4 bases and the J gene lost 3 bases, with 13 bases spanning the gap. The CDR3 sequence is 14 residues long. Germline V gives CDR1 SGDLS, CDR2 YYNGEE. CDR3: CASSPGGDDYGYTF. In DNA, the CDR3 is TGTGCCAGCAGCCCCGGGGGGGACGACTATGGCTACACCTTC.

This clonotype was observed a few times. The chain joins TRBV10-1 to TRBJ1-4, with TRBD1 matching over 8 bases. V was clipped by 6 bases and J by 8 bases; unmatched bases: 8. Per the germline V gene, CDR1 is WNHNN and CDR2 is SYGVQD (reference sequence). The CDR3 totals 14 residues. The CDR3, as DNA: TGCGCCAGCAGCGATGGGACAGGCGGCGAAAAACTGTTTTTT. Translating it yields CASSDGTGGEKLFF.

The gene calls are TRBV20-1 and TRBJ2-5, with 7 bases that match TRBD2. The CDR3 runs to 16 residues. Germline V gene data show CDR1 as DFQATT and CDR2 as SNEGSKA (reference sequence). After removal of 4 bases from V and 2 bases from J, the junction contained 13 bases not matched to a gene. CDR3 sequence: CSATNAETSFQETQYF. The CDR3 DNA sequence: TGCAGTGCTACTAACGCGGAGACTAGCTTTCAAGAGACCCAGTACTTC.

In its sample, this clonotype was seen a few times. This rearrangement joins TRBV4-1 to TRBJ2-7; D gene unclear. Trimming removed 4 bases at V and 1 base at J, with 32 bases between. The CDR3 has 21 residues. The germline CDR1 and CDR2 sequences are MGHRA and YSYEKL. The CDR3 is CASSPHTTCIPRPPRSYEQYV. CDR3 DNA: TGCGCCAGCAGCCCCCATACCACCTGCATTCCCCGTCCCCCACGGTCCTACGAGCAGTACGTC.

V and J are TRBV7-9 and TRBJ2-1, with TRBD2 matching over 14 bases. CDR3 size: 14 residues. V dropped 10 bases and J dropped 8; count of bases not matched to a gene: 7. Per germline, CDR1 SEHNR and CDR2 FQNEAQ (reference sequence). The CDR3 is CAKGLAGAGDEQFF. The CDR3 bases are TGTGCCAAGGGACTAGCGGGAGCGGGAGATGAGCAGTTCTTC.

There are many counts of this clonotype. The rearrangement links TRBV29-1 to TRBJ1-1; D is perhaps TRBD1 (5 bases). Germline CDR1 is SQVTM and CDR2 is ANQGSEA. This CDR3 has 14 amino acids. Trimming removed 7 bases at V and 0 bases at J, with 15 bases between. The CDR3 is CSALAGTMNTEAFF. The CDR3 DNA reads as TGCAGCGCCCTGGCAGGGACCATGAACACTGAAGCTTTCTTT.

This clonotype was seen only a few times. The chain employs TRBV3-1 and TRBJ2-5; 10 nucleotides align to TRBD2. CDR3 length equals 14 residues. In germline, CDR1 is LGHDT, CDR2 YNNKEL (reference sequence). Losses at the gene ends were 4 bases for V and 7 bases for J; bases not matched to a gene: 6. As DNA, the CDR3 is TGTGCCAGCAGCCCTAGCGGGAGTTATGGGACCCAGTACTTC. Its protein is CASSPSGSYGTQYF.